This entry features one T cell receptor (beta chain) sequence. Residents of 24 US areas, aged about 18 to 95 years, made up the participants. Assignments of participants to cohorts depended upon their own reported clinical history. A COVID-19 case had been met by exposed participants during the 2 weeks before study entry. Sequenced by immunoSEQ multiplex PCR; TCRdb stores in-frame clones only, minus some. The sample includes 200,000 to 250,000 clones, roughly 88% seen only once; the top ten take roughly 3.7%. This sample was taken from a study of blood T cell repertoires in COVID-19. The receptor's source is a woman aged 25 to 39 who had been exposed to COVID-19. Sequenced: PBMCs or T cells enriched from blood (not recorded which).

The CDR3 DNA reads TGCGCCAGCAGTGAAGGAGCGGCATCCACCTACGAGCAGTACTTC. This translates into CASSEGAASTYEQYF. V gene TRBV10-1 combines with J gene TRBJ2-7; D possibly corresponds to TRBD2 (5 bases). CDR1 is WNHNN, CDR2 SYGVQD, per germline (reference sequence). V was clipped by 3 bases and J by 2 bases, with 14 bases between them. This CDR3 spans 15 amino acids.